These T cell receptor beta chains were read from a single sample in a study of blood T cell repertoires in COVID-19. Sequenced by immunoSEQ multiplex PCR; TCRdb stores in-frame clones only, minus some. The sample includes fewer than 70,000 clones, roughly 88% of them seen just once. Sequencing was performed on peripheral blood. All receptors come from a human donor in a cohort sampled during active COVID-19. CDR3s leave out the opening cysteine and the closing phenylalanine or tryptophan. Fields, in order: CDR3 protein, clone size, J gene, D gene, V gene. A D gene is named only where the DNA matches it firmly. Clone size, where shown, is once, few, many, or a class for clones that have expanded.

ASSLQGTDTQY	.	TRBJ2-3	.	TRBV2
ASSLALDPQNYGYT	.	TRBJ1-2	.	TRBV7-8
AVIKRGGGSTGELF	.	TRBJ2-2	TRBD2	TRBV28
SVATSGSDTQY	.	TRBJ2-3	.	TRBV29-1
ASSSDSYNEQF	.	TRBJ2-1	.	TRBV7-3
ASSPTGSGNTIY	.	TRBJ1-3	.	TRBV7-6
ASKFGETQY	.	TRBJ2-5	.	TRBV2
ASSPEKAGYGYT	.	TRBJ1-2	.	TRBV18
ASSQDGAADYGYT	.	TRBJ1-2	.	TRBV4-1
ASSSTQGEGYT	few	TRBJ1-2	TRBD1	TRBV6-6
ASLPYLAENTGELF	once	TRBJ2-2	TRBD2	TRBV7-2
ASRGTGRNEQF	.	TRBJ2-1	TRBD1	TRBV2
ASSLYRAGDQETQY	.	TRBJ2-5	TRBD2	TRBV4-1
ASSQDFAGVGGYT	few	TRBJ1-2	.	TRBV3-1/TRBV3-2
ASSLDRTGYNEQF	.	TRBJ2-1	TRBD1	TRBV27
ASSPRLAGGSNEQF	.	TRBJ2-1	TRBD2	TRBV27
AWSISEAF	.	TRBJ1-1	.	TRBV30
ASEGSNEKLF	.	TRBJ1-4	.	TRBV28
ACLPGLANTGELF	once	TRBJ2-2	TRBD2	TRBV30
ASSDSSGGGTDTQY	.	TRBJ2-3	TRBD2	TRBV6-4
ASSFQGGNSPLH	few	TRBJ1-6	.	TRBV5-4
AWSPLGAGSSGNEQY	.	TRBJ2-7	TRBD2	TRBV30
ASIRQGYNEQF	.	TRBJ2-1	TRBD1	TRBV28
ASSAPYRGNQPQH	.	TRBJ1-5	TRBD1	TRBV28
ASSLIRGESGNTIY	.	TRBJ1-3	.	TRBV5-6
ASSLGGPGNTIY	.	TRBJ1-3	.	TRBV5-1